Listed below are T cell receptor beta chains from one sample, sequenced in a study of graft-versus-host responses after intestinal transplantation. The method was immunoSEQ multiplex PCR; TCRdb's version includes in-frame clones alone and lacks a portion of them. The top ten clones hold 6% to 6.5% of a sample with 8,000 to 10,000 clones, around 26% of them seen once. The sequencing here drew on alloreactive CD8+ T cells from a mixed lymphocyte reaction culture, taken before intestinal transplant. Receptors were obtained from a human patient who received an intestinal transplant. The conserved cysteine and the conserved F or W are not part of the CDR3 here. A D gene is named only where the DNA matches it firmly.

TRBV6-1,NA,ASTPRGFENSPLH
TRBV6-1,NA,ASSPWGSPYGYT
TRBV6-4,TRBD2,ASRELAGGSDTQY
TRBV9,NA,ASSVLTGLGTEAF
TRBV7-8,NA,ASSSGGAYTEAF
TRBV7-9,TRBD1,ASSLFSGGIYEQY
TRBV19,TRBD2,ASSPTSGGAFYNEQF
TRBV9,NA,ASSLIARANGYNEQF
TRBV9,TRBD2,ASSPGSGGAGETQY
TRBV29-1,NA,SPRGTESTDTQY
TRBV2,NA,ASRDQPGDEAF